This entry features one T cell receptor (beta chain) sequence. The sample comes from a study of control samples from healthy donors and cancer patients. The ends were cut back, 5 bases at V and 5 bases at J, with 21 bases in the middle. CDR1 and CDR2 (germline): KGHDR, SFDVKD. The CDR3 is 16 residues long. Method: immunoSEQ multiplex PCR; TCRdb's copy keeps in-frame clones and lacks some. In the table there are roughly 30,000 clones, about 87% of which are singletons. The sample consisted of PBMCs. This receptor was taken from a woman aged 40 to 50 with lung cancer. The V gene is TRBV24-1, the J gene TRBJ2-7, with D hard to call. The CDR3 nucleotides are TGTGCCACCAGTGGAACGGACGGAACCTTTCACCACGAGCAGTACTTC. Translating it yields CATSGTDGTFHHEQYF.